The entry below gives a single T cell receptor (beta chain) sequence along with its context. This sample is drawn from a study of blood T cell repertoires in COVID-19. The method was immunoSEQ multiplex PCR; TCRdb's version includes in-frame clones alone and lacks a portion of them. The data show about 100,000 clones, 88% seen once. The germline CDR1 and CDR2 sequences are LNHNV and YYDKDF (reference sequence). The CDR3 contains 21 residues. Trimming stripped 1 base from V and 3 bases from J, with 30 bases between. The receptor was derived from a human donor in a cohort sampled during active COVID-19. The source material was peripheral blood. The chain has TRBV15 and TRBJ1-1, with D tentatively TRBD1 (5 bases). CDR3 bases: TGTGCCACCAGCAGAGGCCTCCAGCCCGGGACGCTCAACCGGGGGTACACTGAAGCTTTCTTT. Translation gives CATSRGLQPGTLNRGYTEAFF. The variable domain in full, completed from reference TRBV15 and TRBJ1-1, reads DAMVIQNPRYQVTQFGKPVTLSCSQTLNHNVMYWYQQKSSQAPKLLFHYYDKDFNNEADTPDNFQSRRPNTSFCFLDIRSPGLGDTAMYLCATSRGLQPGTLNRGYTEAFFGQGTRLTVV.